Listed below are T cell receptor beta chains from one sample, sequenced in a study of blood T cell repertoires in COVID-19. The data were produced by immunoSEQ multiplex PCR, yet TCRdb's version contains in-frame clones alone and is incomplete. This table holds around 250,000 clones, about 88% found once. The sample consisted of peripheral blood. Receptors were obtained from a man between 18 and 29 years old with active or convalescent COVID-19. Each CDR3 is given without its conserved first and last residue.

V	CDR3
TRBV5-5	ASSFRDREVYEQY
TRBV9	ASSVGPTFQPQH
TRBV9	ASSVAAGTGELF
TRBV7-3	ASSPSGRRDTQY
TRBV6-5	ASSLRDREGKAF
TRBV4-1	ASSPGQGGVNQPQH
TRBV11-3	ASSFRDRGYSGYT
TRBV6-5	ASSYPDSGGYT
TRBV4-3	ASSQVSGSVAQY
TRBV7-8	ASSLTTSGNSYEQY
TRBV6-5	ATLTQGAETQY
TRBV7-9	ASSLDGDSNQPQH
TRBV7-6	ASSLVGAGTTDTQY
TRBV24-1	ATSDGEGSDSGANVLT
TRBV12-3/TRBV12-4	ASRGALGELF
TRBV7-2	ASSSRDRSNYGYT
TRBV2	ASRAQPGGRDTQY
TRBV6-5	AAARAAAYNEQF
TRBV28	ASSLQGSFQY
TRBV28	ASEGTSGLVGDEQY
TRBV2	ASQTGWRNSPLH
TRBV7-3	ASSPGLATGELF
TRBV9	ASSVGADRSYGYT
TRBV6-6	ANRDRGGSTAF
TRBV11-1	ASSSSTGSNYGYT
TRBV3-1/TRBV3-2	ASSQTGTLLDEQY
TRBV2	ASSEAASLSEPQH